This T cell receptor (beta chain) was documented in a study of cytomegalovirus exposure and HLA in healthy donors. Primers for the PCR totalled 60 Vbeta and 13 Jbeta. Under the authors' procedure: It was a later analysis that counted roughly 80 million unique TCR beta chains, of which 9 million to 13 million were shared. Data came from immunoSEQ multiplex PCR; TCRdb stores just in-frame clones and leaves some out. V, J and clone size are those of that table, while D and trimming were read from the DNA. The sample contains around 200,000 clones, 82% of which appear only once. Germline-derived CDR1 and CDR2 are SGDLS and YYNGEE. This CDR3 has 15 residues. Trimming removed 0 bases at V and 0 bases at J, with 8 bases between.

The chain combines TRBV9 with TRBJ2-3, with TRBD2 as a possible D gene (5 bases). What was sequenced was PBMCs. The clonotype originates from a man aged 35 to 55 in good health and CMV-seropositive. DNA for the CDR3: TGTGCCAGCAGCGTAGGAGGCGGGAGCACAGATACGCAGTATTTT. It is translated as CASSVGGGSTDTQYF.